The T cell receptor beta chain under discussion was sequenced for a study of early T cells in non-severe SARS-CoV-2 infection. As for the study in general: The study sequenced bulk RNA from unsorted whole blood, with chains unpaired. Broader study findings: Anti-spike CD8 responses were favored by VDJdb matching, which missed private and CD4 specificities.

This clonotype was seen a handful of times. Its antigen is undetermined. This CDR3 has 14 amino acids. V was clipped by 2 bases and J by 6 bases, with 8 bases between them. Researchers attached unique molecular identifiers to individual cDNA molecules. TCRdb called the 5' RACE reads again in MiXCR, with one record for every CDR3 protein. The table includes 70,000 to 75,000 distinct CDR3 sequences, more than 10% detected once. Sequences were obtained from whole blood. The chain has TRBV12-3 or TRBV12-4 and TRBJ1-6, with D unclear. The source is an adult who was a healthcare worker with PCR-confirmed SARS-CoV-2 infection or an uninfected control (not recorded which). DNA of the CDR3: TGTGCCAGCAGTTTAAGCTGGGCTAATTCACCCCTCCACTTT. Its translation is CASSLSWANSPLHF.